A single T cell receptor beta chain is shown here with its context. The trim removed 2 bases at V and 5 bases at J, leaving 14 bases unmatched. CDR3 length: 19 residues. The germline V gene encodes CDR1 KGHSH and CDR2 LQKENI. Study processing details: By means of reference gene primer amplification, nucleated cell counts were estimated. Libraries were prepared by immunoSEQ multiplex PCR; TCRdb keeps only in-frame clonotypes and omits some of them. V and J calls and clone size are copied from that table; D and trimming were computed from the DNA. The sample holds around 380,000 clones, 81% seen once. The sample is drawn from a study of blood T cell repertoires in COVID-19. Study at large: Acute-phase and convalescent COVID-19 samples originated in the United States, Italy and Spain. PBMCs, B-cell-depleted T cells, or T cells were the source of the cDNA or gDNA that made up the material.

The receptor's source is a human donor with acute or convalescent COVID-19. The donor label of this sample is uncertain. The gene calls are TRBV18 and TRBJ2-5, with 13 bases that match TRBD2. Sequencing input: peripheral blood. CDR3 nucleotides: TGTGCCAGCTCACCAATCTACAATCCCGGGACTAGCGGGACGGAGACCCAGTACTTC. This encodes CASSPIYNPGTSGTETQYF.